This T cell receptor beta chain stems from a study of CD8 T cells in Susac syndrome. Overall study: Blood was drawn from patients with Susac syndrome. At that point, they were therapy-naive, on corticosteroids, or on intravenous immunoglobulin alone. General study results and limits: The relatively small number of individuals in the TCR sequencing and HLA analysis was acknowledged by the study.

With random hexamers, reverse transcription was performed on about 0.5 to 1 ug of RNA. Multiplex immunoSEQ PCR targeted 54 Vbeta and 13 Jbeta TCR beta segments. TCRdb independently ran MiXCR on the immunoSEQ multiplex PCR reads; one entry per CDR3 protein. The repertoire includes roughly 130,000 distinct CDR3 sequences, about 95% of them detected once, and about 0.29% sits in the top ten. Purification of the CD8+ and CD4+ T cells relied on negative isolation, and TEMRA cells underwent FACS enrichment. Between the trimmed V and J ends, which lost 7 bases and 10 bases, there was a span of 20 bases. Germline loops: CDR1 MNHNS, CDR2 SASEGT. The CDR3 loop spans 15 amino acids. This clonotype showed up just a few times. Its specificity is not known.

Sample: CD8+ T cells from PBMCs. J is TRBJ1-6 and V is TRBV6-1; the D gene is possibly TRBD1 (5 bases). The sequence was collected from a human donor with Susac syndrome. The chain's CDR3 is CASTIGEGFRSPLHF. The CDR3, as DNA: TGTGCCAGCACCATAGGGGAGGGGTTTCGCTCACCCCTCCACTTT.